This TCR beta chain was sequenced in a study of Ad26.COV2.S vaccination and SARS-CoV-2 variants. Regarding the study as a whole: Higher spike-specific TCR breadth was found in vaccine recipients than in placebo recipients.

The method was immunoSEQ multiplex PCR; TCRdb's version includes in-frame clones alone and lacks a portion of them. Of around 340,000 clones listed, less than 90% are singletons. The treatment denotes: around 19 received Ad26.COV2.S at low or high dose, single or two shots; 5 received placebo; per-sample allocation not given. Specimens were obtained on day 63 following the first vaccine or placebo injection. As for this clone: The antigen is not known.

This TCR was sampled from a person aged 18 to 65 who received the Ad26.COV2.S COVID-19 vaccine or a placebo. Here the sequenced sample was peripheral blood, taken in a trial of Ad26.COV2.S vaccine versus placebo.

DNA of the CDR3: TGTGCCAGCAGTTCTAACACCGGGGAGCTGTTTTTT. Its protein is CASSSNTGELFF. The chain is built from TRBV6-2 or TRBV6-3 and TRBJ2-2; D remains ambiguous. The ends were cut back, 4 bases at V and 2 bases at J, with 2 bases in the middle. This CDR3 spans 12 amino acids. CDR1 MNHEY and CDR2 SVGEGT come from the germline V gene.